Listed below are T cell receptor beta chains from one sample, sequenced in a study of blood T cell repertoires in COVID-19. Only in-frame clones appear in the TCRdb table, and some are missing; sequencing was by immunoSEQ multiplex PCR. The sample contains about 200,000 clones, 70% to 90% of which appear only once. The sequenced sample consisted of peripheral blood. Receptors originate from a man aged 50 or older with acute or convalescent COVID-19. The CDR3 runs from the conserved cysteine through the conserved F or W. Size is omitted from some rows. Given values are once, few, many or a class for expanded clones.

j_call v_call clone_size cdr3_aa
TRBJ2-1 TRBV7-6 - CASSPRGQGYDEQFF
TRBJ1-2 TRBV30 - CAWSRQGRGYTF
TRBJ1-1 TRBV6-5 few CASSPHGGVTEAFF
TRBJ2-4 TRBV7-9 - CASSIQGAAKNIQYF
TRBJ2-1 TRBV7-9 once CASRAGTSGGYNEQFF
TRBJ1-4 TRBV30 - CAWSQGINEKLFF
TRBJ1-3 TRBV28 - CASSPADRISGNTIYF
TRBJ2-2 TRBV7-2 once CASRAGTPNTGELFF
TRBJ1-6 TRBV18 few CASSKGQGVNNSPLHF
TRBJ1-1 TRBV10-3 once CAISESSYYTEAFF
TRBJ1-1 TRBV6-2/TRBV6-3 - CASSRGTEEAFF
TRBJ1-2 TRBV10-1 - CASSEGSVNYGYTF
TRBJ2-5 TRBV6-2/TRBV6-3 - CASSQRTGETQYF
TRBJ1-1 TRBV5-1 - CASSSPTTEAFF
TRBJ1-5 TRBV3-1/TRBV3-2 - CASSANIGVDQPQHF
TRBJ1-2 TRBV6-2/TRBV6-3 - CASSYSPTTTWGYTF
TRBJ1-1 TRBV28 - CASSRTQGNEAFF
TRBJ2-5 TRBV20-1 - CSASPRQETQYF
TRBJ2-3 TRBV7-2 - CASSFQGSDTQYF
TRBJ1-1 TRBV6-1 - CASSEGTGGTEAFF
TRBJ1-2 TRBV28 - CASSIPGDRELGYTF
TRBJ1-4 TRBV5-1 - CASSFQGAWNEKLFF
TRBJ1-5 TRBV5-6 - CASSFGQGRSNQPQHF
TRBJ1-5 TRBV7-6 - CASSLQSNQPQHF
TRBJ1-4 TRBV30 - CAWSDRDINEKLFF
TRBJ1-5 TRBV20-1 - CSASAAQGIKGNQPQHF
TRBJ1-2 TRBV30 - CAWMVETNYGYTF
TRBJ1-2 TRBV7-9 - CASSPTVSYGYTF
TRBJ2-2 TRBV18 - CASSPQGGELFF
TRBJ1-4 TRBV9 few CASSASAGTVNEKLFF
TRBJ1-4 TRBV5-1 - CASRAGPRSEKLFF
TRBJ2-7 TRBV4-1 - CASSLTGLTSYEQYF
TRBJ1-3 TRBV5-1 - CASAGGAFGNTIYF
TRBJ2-1 TRBV30 - CAWSVGGEVYNEQFF
TRBJ1-2 TRBV7-9 - CASSLETGSSYGYTF
TRBJ2-6 TRBV3-1/TRBV3-2 - CASSQEVQGSGANVLTF
TRBJ2-5 TRBV12-1 - CASKTVPLQETQYF
TRBJ1-2 TRBV6-5 - CASSYTPGQGYTF
TRBJ2-1 TRBV5-1 - CASKAGVDGGQFF
TRBJ2-2 TRBV7-2 - CASSRTGIGTGELFF
TRBJ1-5 TRBV19 - CASSWGGLGQPQHF
TRBJ2-2 TRBV29-1 - CSAGQGVTGELFF
TRBJ2-5 TRBV27 - CASNPGLHQETQYF
TRBJ2-3 TRBV27 - CASSLIIGAYGGGTDTQYF
TRBJ1-2 TRBV19 - CASSRGKGIYGYTF
TRBJ1-5 TRBV21-1 - CASRIRGPWGSNQPQHF
TRBJ2-3 TRBV4-2 - CASSQDGGGDTQYF
TRBJ1-6 TRBV3-1/TRBV3-2 - CASSQVQGYSPLHF
TRBJ1-4 TRBV11-2 - CASSWGTGAEKLFF
TRBJ1-2 TRBV30 once CAWSNSYGYTF
TRBJ1-5 TRBV2 once CASSESNRPVVQPQHF
TRBJ2-3 TRBV30 - CAWTSGGAVDTQYF
TRBJ2-1 TRBV6-1 - CASSGRYSSSYNEQFF
TRBJ1-2 TRBV12-3/TRBV12-4 - CASSNSYGYTF
TRBJ1-3 TRBV2 - CASSRGEAVSGNTIYF
TRBJ1-2 TRBV5-1 - CASSLERGGYTF
TRBJ1-4 TRBV6-5 - CASRSWDSRNEKLFF
TRBJ1-6 TRBV5-1 - CASSLGYYNSPLHF
TRBJ1-2 TRBV20-1 - CSADGRKSYTF
TRBJ2-3 TRBV11-2 - CASSLESGGTQYF